One sample yielded the 21 T cell receptor beta chains listed below, sequenced in a study of follicular helper T cells after annual influenza vaccination. Time point in this sample: 2014-2015 season, pre-vaccination. Sequencing was performed with immunoSEQ multiplex PCR; in TCRdb, only in-frame clones are kept and a portion is missing. The repertoire holds around 10,000 clones, about four fifths seen once, with over 0.75% in the top ten. The source material was CXCR5- memory CD4+ T cells sorted from blood, sampled on the day of influenza vaccination. These receptors were obtained from an adult who received the influenza vaccine.

This chain links TRBV7-2 with TRBJ1-5; no clear D gene. The germline gives CDR1 SGHTA, CDR2 FQGNSA. This CDR3 has 16 residues. V lost 5 bases and J 3 bases, leaving 17 bases between the germline ends. The CDR3 reads CASSPSGGSLNQPQHF. The DNA for the CDR3 is TGTGCCAGCAGCCCCTCGGGAGGGTCGCTCAATCAGCCCCAGCATTTT.

V is TRBV7-9 and J is TRBJ1-3; the match to TRBD1 covers 8 bases. After removal of 3 bases from V and 11 bases from J, the junction contained 6 bases not matched to a gene. This CDR3 has 13 residues. Germline CDR1 reads SEHNR; CDR2 reads FQNEAQ (reference sequence). The CDR3 DNA sequence: TGTGCCAGCAGCTTTGACAGGGGCCTCCCCATATATTTT. It yields the protein CASSFDRGLPIYF.

J is TRBJ1-2 and V is TRBV6-1; 8 positions match TRBD1. With V trimmed by 6 bases and J by 4 bases, 10 bases remained unmatched. The CDR3 consists of 15 residues. From germline, CDR1 is MNHNS and CDR2 SASEGT. Here the CDR3 reads CASRKARGHGYGYTF. The CDR3 nucleotides are TGTGCCAGCAGGAAGGCCAGGGGGCATGGCTATGGCTACACCTTC.

The chain links TRBV7-8 to TRBJ2-7; TRBD2 aligns across 10 bases. The germline V gene has CDR1 SGHVS and CDR2 FQNEAQ. The J segment lost 5 bases and the V segment lost 6 bases, leaving 10 bases of the junction unmatched. CDR3 length: 15 residues. In DNA, the CDR3 is TGTGCCAGCAGAGCTAGCGGGAGTAGGGGGGACGAGCAGTACTTC. It yields the protein CASRASGSRGDEQYF.

The chain uses TRBV30 and TRBJ2-5; TRBD1 might be the D (5 bases). The V end lost 3 bases, the J end lost 0 bases, and 11 bases lay between the germline ends. The CDR3 is 14 amino acids. CDR1 is GTSNPN and CDR2 is SVGIG in the germline V gene (reference sequence). The DNA for the CDR3 is TGTGCCTGGAGCGTTAGGGGTTACCAAGAGACCCAGTACTTC. Translating gives CAWSVRGYQETQYF.

This clone has only one observation. The chain joins TRBV4-3 to TRBJ2-3, with 7 bases that match TRBD2. V lost 0 bases, J lost 0 bases, and 6 bases stayed unmatched. Germline V gene lookup returns CDR1 LGHNA and CDR2 YSLEER. The CDR3 sequence is 17 residues long. The CDR3 nucleotides are TGCGCCAGCAGCCAAGAGGGGGGGGTAGCTAGCACAGATACGCAGTATTTT. It is translated as CASSQEGGVASTDTQYF.

The V gene is TRBV28, the J gene TRBJ2-5; TRBD2 agrees at 9 bases. After removal of 3 bases from V and 4 bases from J, the junction contained 9 bases not matched to a gene. Germline CDR1 and CDR2: MDHEN and SYDVKM. This CDR3 comprises 16 residues. CDR3 residues: CASSFVGSGSSETQYF. The CDR3 coding sequence is TGTGCCAGCAGTTTTGTTGGTAGCGGGAGTTCAGAGACCCAGTACTTC.

V usage is TRBV5-4 and J usage is TRBJ1-3; no firm D call. Germline V CDR1 and CDR2: SGHNT, YYREEE (reference sequence). V lost 0 bases, J lost 3 bases, and 22 bases lay in between. CDR3 size: 19 residues. The CDR3 DNA reads TGTGCCAGCAGCTTGGCCGGTCTCACTAGATCGGAACTTGGAAACACCATATATTTT. This gives the protein CASSLAGLTRSELGNTIYF. Drawing the rest from reference TRBV5-4 and TRBJ1-3, the complete variable domain is ETGVTQSPTHLIKTRGQQVTLRCSSQSGHNTVSWYQQALGQGPQFIFQYYREEENGRGNFPPRFSGLQFPNYSSELNVNALELDDSALYLCASSLAGLTRSELGNTIYFGEGSWLTVV.

This chain uses TRBV2 with TRBJ1-6; 7 bases line up with TRBD1. Germline lookup yields CDR1 SNHLY and CDR2 FYNNEI. CDR3 length equals 14 residues. V shed 6 bases and J 4 bases; nucleotides not matched to a gene: 3. The CDR3, as DNA: TGTGCCAGCAGCCTGACAGGGTATAATTCACCCCTCCACTTT. Protein sequence: CASSLTGYNSPLHF.

The chain couples TRBV28 to TRBJ2-1, with D hard to call. In germline, CDR1 is MDHEN, CDR2 SYDVKM. The CDR3 spans 11 residues. Trimming stripped 6 bases from V and 7 bases from J, with 7 bases between. The CDR3 loop is CASSDRNEQFF. CDR3 DNA: TGTGCCAGCAGCGACCGGAATGAGCAGTTCTTC.

This chain joins TRBV9 and TRBJ2-3; TRBD1 is a possible D gene (6 bases). The germline V gene has CDR1 SGDLS and CDR2 YYNGEE. V lost 2 bases and J 3 bases, leaving 16 bases between the germline ends. The CDR3 is made up of 16 amino acids. CDR3 sequence reads: CASSVLRTQGTDTQYF. The DNA for the CDR3 is TGTGCCAGCAGCGTCTTACGTACACAGGGTACAGATACGCAGTATTTT.

The rearrangement uses TRBV19 and TRBJ2-7; 8 nucleotides line up with TRBD1. The CDR3 loop spans 15 amino acids. The V gene end was trimmed by 6 bases and the J gene end by 2 bases; junction bases not matched to a gene: 9. The V gene's germline CDR1 is LNHDA and CDR2 SQIVND (reference sequence). The CDR3 region is CASSRPGTGPYEQYF. The DNA for the CDR3 is TGTGCCAGTAGCAGACCCGGGACAGGTCCCTACGAGCAGTACTTC.

The count of this clone is one. This chain uses TRBV29-1 with TRBJ2-7; D perhaps matches TRBD2 (5 bases). CDR1 is SQVTM and CDR2 is ANQGSEA in the germline V gene. Trimming removed 2 bases from V and 0 bases from J, with 14 bases in between. This CDR3 region has 15 residues. The chain's CDR3 is CSVEMHRGFSYEQYF. As DNA, the CDR3 is TGCAGCGTTGAAATGCATCGGGGATTCTCCTACGAGCAGTACTTC.

This sequence joins TRBV7-2 and TRBJ2-7, with 7 bases identical to TRBD2. Germline V gene lookup returns CDR1 SGHTA and CDR2 FQGNSA. This CDR3 is built from 15 residues. V lost 5 bases, J lost 1 base, and 8 bases stayed unmatched. CDR3 DNA: TGTGCCAGCAGCCCCCGGGGAGGGGTGTCCTACGAGCAGTACTTC. This codes for CASSPRGGVSYEQYF. The full variable domain, with the rest looked up from reference TRBV7-2 and TRBJ2-7, is GAGVSQSPSNKVTEKGKDVELRCDPISGHTALYWYRQSLGQGLEFLIYFQGNSAPDKSGLPSDRFSAERTGGSVSTLTIQRTQQEDSAVYLCASSPRGGVSYEQYFGPGTRLTVT.

The chain couples TRBV30 to TRBJ1-1; 8 bases are shared with TRBD1. Germline V CDR1 and CDR2: GTSNPN, SVGIG (reference sequence). This CDR3 contains 14 residues. V shed 6 bases, J shed 0 bases, and the junction held 6 bases outside the gene matches. The CDR3 sequence is CACTSGGVNTEAFF. The CDR3 DNA reads as TGTGCCTGTACTTCAGGGGGCGTGAACACTGAAGCTTTCTTT. Combining the CDR3 with reference TRBV30 and TRBJ1-1 gives the whole variable domain SQTIHQWPATLVQPVGSPLSLECTVEGTSNPNLYWYRQAAGRGLQLLFYSVGIGQISSEVPQNLSASRPQDRQFILSSKKLLLSDSGFYLCACTSGGVNTEAFFGQGTRLTVV.

The CDR3 protein is CSVGISSGGNLRGNEQFF. In DNA, the CDR3 is TGCAGCGTTGGGATATCTAGCGGGGGGAATCTTAGGGGCAATGAGCAGTTCTTC. V usage is TRBV29-1 and J usage is TRBJ2-1, with 11 positions matching TRBD2. Losses at the gene ends were 4 bases for V and 6 bases for J; bases not matched to a gene: 17. There are 18 residues in the CDR3. Germline lookup yields CDR1 SQVTM and CDR2 ANQGSEA.

J is TRBJ2-1 and V is TRBV19, with 9 bases that match TRBD2. In germline, CDR1 is LNHDA, CDR2 SQIVND (reference sequence). The CDR3 sequence is 17 residues long. V trimming: 1 base; J trimming: 6 bases; junction bases outside the gene matches: 10. The CDR3 region has the DNA TGTGCCAGTAGTATAGGATCGTCACTAGCGGGCCGCAATGAGCAGTTCTTC. This encodes CASSIGSSLAGRNEQFF.

V and J are TRBV27 and TRBJ2-1; 7 nucleotides agree with TRBD1. Germline assignment: CDR1 MNHEY and CDR2 SMNVEV (reference sequence). The CDR3 runs to 15 residues. J lost 2 bases, V lost 5 bases, and 6 bases had no gene match. The CDR3 reads CASSQQGPAYNEQFF. The CDR3 region has the DNA TGTGCCAGCAGTCAACAGGGGCCCGCCTACAATGAGCAGTTCTTC.

J is TRBJ2-5 and V is TRBV5-6; 7 positions agree with TRBD1. This CDR3 has 13 amino acids. Germline CDR1 is SGHDT and CDR2 is YYEEEE. V dropped 2 bases and J dropped 5; count of bases not matched to a gene: 3. CDR3 in DNA: TGTGCCAGCAGCTTCGACAGGGCGGAGACCCAGTACTTC. This gives the protein CASSFDRAETQYF.

This sequence joins TRBV10-3 and TRBJ1-1; TRBD1 aligns across 9 bases. Germline V gives CDR1 ENHRY, CDR2 SYGVKD. The CDR3 length is 16 residues. V shed 2 bases, J shed 1 base, and the junction held 5 bases outside the gene matches. The CDR3 DNA sequence: TGTGCCATCAGTGAGCCTACGGGACAGGGGAACACTGAAGCTTTCTTT. As protein: CAISEPTGQGNTEAFF.

V usage is TRBV19 and J usage is TRBJ1-1, with D perhaps TRBD1 (5 bases). This CDR3 has 12 amino acids. The V gene lost 3 bases and the J gene lost 8 bases, with 10 bases spanning the gap. From germline, CDR1 is LNHDA and CDR2 SQIVND (reference sequence). DNA of the CDR3: TGTGCCAGTAGTATTAGGGGAGGAGAAGCTTTCTTT. Translated, it gives CASSIRGGEAFF.